The 2 T cell receptor beta chains listed next were all sequenced from one sample in a study of CD8 T cells in Susac syndrome. RNA was extracted with the RNeasy kit, and a quantity of 0.5 to 1 ug was reverse transcribed using random hexamers. TCRdb reanalysed the immunoSEQ multiplex PCR reads using MiXCR and keeps one entry per CDR3 protein. The table has under 200,000 distinct CDR3 sequences, 85% to 95% seen once. Sequencing was done on a sample of CD4+ T cells from PBMCs. Receptors were obtained from a human donor in good health.

This chain links TRBV18 with TRBJ2-7, with TRBD1 as a possible D gene (6 bases). CDR3 length equals 12 residues. Germline CDR1 is KGHSH and CDR2 is LQKENI. Trimming stripped 2 bases from V and 6 bases from J, with 8 bases between. In DNA, the CDR3 is TGTGCCAGCTCACCAGGACAGTCCGAGCAGTACGTC. It is translated as CASSPGQSEQYV.

V and J are TRBV13 and TRBJ2-7; a weak D match, TRBD2 (6 bases). Germline CDR1 is PRHDT and CDR2 is FYEKMQ (reference sequence). CDR3 size: 13 residues. Trimming left V 6 bases short and J 2 bases short, with 11 bases between. This chain's CDR3 is CASRRDRAYEQYF. For the CDR3, the DNA is TGTGCCAGCAGGCGGGACCGAGCCTACGAGCAGTACTTC.